Presented here are 11 T cell receptor beta chains from one specimen sequenced in a study of blood T cell repertoires in COVID-19. This table comes from immunoSEQ multiplex PCR, and its TCRdb copy is limited to in-frame clones, with some not included. The sample contains 150,000 to 200,000 clones, roughly four fifths of which appear only once. Material: PBMCs or T cells enriched from blood (not recorded which). These receptors were collected from a middle-aged man who had recovered from COVID-19.

The chain combines TRBV3-1 (or the pseudogene TRBV3-2) with TRBJ1-6; tentatively, D is TRBD1 (5 bases). Germline CDR1 reads LGHDT; CDR2 reads YNNKEL (reference sequence). CDR3 length equals 15 residues. The ends were cut back, 4 bases at V and 9 bases at J, with 16 bases in the middle. CDR3 protein: CASSPRALGGSPLHF. CDR3 sequence (DNA): TGTGCCAGCAGCCCGCGGGCCCTGGGGGGTTCACCCCTCCACTTT.

J is TRBJ2-5 and V is TRBV3-1 (or the pseudogene TRBV3-2), with TRBD2 identical over 10 bases. Germline trimming cut 5 bases from V and 5 bases from J; bases unmatched to any gene: 8. CDR1 LGHDT and CDR2 YNNKEL come from the germline V gene (reference sequence). The CDR3 sequence is 15 residues long. As DNA, the CDR3 is TGTGCCAGCAGCTTACCTAGCGGGGGATGGGAGACCCAGTACTTC. Amino acids: CASSLPSGGWETQYF.

The chain employs TRBV4-2 and TRBJ2-5; 8 nucleotides agree with TRBD2. The junction had 4 bases not matched to a gene; V was cut back by 4 bases and J by 3 bases. The CDR3 totals 14 residues. Germline assignment: CDR1 LGHNA and CDR2 YNFKEQ. This chain's CDR3 is CASSRTLAEETQYF. CDR3 DNA: TGTGCCAGCAGCCGGACACTAGCGGAAGAGACCCAGTACTTC.

The CDR3 DNA is TGTGCCAGCAGCTCCGGACAGCCGAACACTGAAGCTTTCTTT. Translating gives CASSSGQPNTEAFF. The chain carries TRBV7-9 and TRBJ1-1; a possible D gene is TRBD1 (6 bases). The CDR3 loop spans 14 amino acids. Per germline, CDR1 SEHNR and CDR2 FQNEAQ (reference sequence). V shed 4 bases and J shed 1 base, with 10 bases lying between them.

V usage is TRBV28 and J usage is TRBJ1-1; 7 positions match TRBD1. CDR1 is MDHEN and CDR2 is SYDVKM in the germline V gene. This CDR3 spans 16 amino acids. Trimming removed 3 bases from V and 1 base from J; junction bases left unmatched: 8. CDR3 nucleotide sequence: TGTGCCAGCAGTTTTTCCCGTGGGACAGAGAACACTGAAGCTTTCTTT. It specifies CASSFSRGTENTEAFF.

The chain links TRBV20-1 to TRBJ1-2, with D possibly TRBD1 on 6 matching bases. The V and J ends lost 5 bases and 8 bases respectively, with 12 bases between them. Germline CDR1 is DFQATT and CDR2 is SNEGSKA (reference sequence). The CDR3 has 11 amino acids. CDR3 protein: CSAWQGQGYTF. The CDR3 DNA is TGCAGTGCTTGGCAGGGGCAGGGCTACACCTTC.

This chain connects TRBV5-5 to TRBJ1-5, with D possibly TRBD1 on 6 matching bases. From germline, CDR1 is SGHKS and CDR2 YYEKEE (reference sequence). The CDR3 sequence is 14 residues long. V was trimmed by 3 bases and J by 4 bases, leaving 11 bases between them. The DNA of the CDR3 is TGTGCCAGCAGCTCGCTGGACAGTAATCAGCCCCAGCATTTT. Translation gives CASSSLDSNQPQHF.

This chain uses TRBV19 with TRBJ1-5; maybe TRBD1 (6 bases). Trimming left V 10 bases short and J 5 bases short, with 12 bases between. Per the germline V gene, CDR1 is LNHDA and CDR2 is SQIVND (reference sequence). The CDR3 covers 12 residues. The CDR3 loop reads CATRGGDQPQHF. CDR3 DNA: TGTGCCACCCGAGGGGGAGATCAGCCCCAGCATTTT.

The chain links TRBV28 to TRBJ1-1; 8 bases agree with TRBD1. The CDR3 runs 14 residues. Germline CDR1 is MDHEN and CDR2 is SYDVKM. V shed 6 bases, J shed 6 bases, and the junction held 9 bases outside the gene matches. The CDR3 DNA reads as TGTGCCAGCAGCCCAGGACAGGGTCGATCTGAAGCTTTCTTT. This sequence encodes CASSPGQGRSEAFF.

The chain links TRBV4-3 to TRBJ2-7; 7 bases are shared with TRBD1. This CDR3 comprises 15 residues. In germline, CDR1 is LGHNA, CDR2 YSLEER. V shed 0 bases, J shed 2 bases, and the junction held 4 bases outside the gene matches. CDR3 loop: CASSQEFGTAYEQYV. The CDR3 bases are TGCGCCAGCAGCCAAGAGTTCGGGACAGCCTACGAGCAGTACGTC.

The gene calls are TRBV4-1 and TRBJ2-2; TRBD2 agrees at 9 bases. With V trimmed by 4 bases and J by 8 bases, 14 bases remained unmatched. Germline V gene lookup returns CDR1 MGHRA and CDR2 YSYEKL. The CDR3 runs to 17 residues. CDR3 sequence reads: CASSPPLAGRGRGELFF. In DNA form, the CDR3 reads TGCGCCAGCAGCCCCCCCCTAGCGGGGCGGGGTAGGGGGGAGCTGTTTTTT.